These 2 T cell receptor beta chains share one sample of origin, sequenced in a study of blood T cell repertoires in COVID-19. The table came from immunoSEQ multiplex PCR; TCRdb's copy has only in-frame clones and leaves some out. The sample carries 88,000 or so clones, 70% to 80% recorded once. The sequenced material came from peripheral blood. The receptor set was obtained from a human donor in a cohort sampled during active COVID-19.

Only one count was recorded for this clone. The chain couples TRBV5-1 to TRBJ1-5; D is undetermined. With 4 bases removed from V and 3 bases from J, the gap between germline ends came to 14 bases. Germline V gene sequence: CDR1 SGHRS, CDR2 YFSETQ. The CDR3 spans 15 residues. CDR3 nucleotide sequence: TGCGCCAGCAGCCCCGGACTCGGGCCCAATCAGCCCCAGCATTTT. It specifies CASSPGLGPNQPQHF.

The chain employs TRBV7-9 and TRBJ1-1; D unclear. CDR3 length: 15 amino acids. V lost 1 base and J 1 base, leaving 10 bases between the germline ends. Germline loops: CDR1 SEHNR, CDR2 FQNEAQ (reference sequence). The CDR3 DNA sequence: TGTGCCAGCAGCTTAGATTCTTTGGCGAACACTGAAGCTTTCTTT. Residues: CASSLDSLANTEAFF.